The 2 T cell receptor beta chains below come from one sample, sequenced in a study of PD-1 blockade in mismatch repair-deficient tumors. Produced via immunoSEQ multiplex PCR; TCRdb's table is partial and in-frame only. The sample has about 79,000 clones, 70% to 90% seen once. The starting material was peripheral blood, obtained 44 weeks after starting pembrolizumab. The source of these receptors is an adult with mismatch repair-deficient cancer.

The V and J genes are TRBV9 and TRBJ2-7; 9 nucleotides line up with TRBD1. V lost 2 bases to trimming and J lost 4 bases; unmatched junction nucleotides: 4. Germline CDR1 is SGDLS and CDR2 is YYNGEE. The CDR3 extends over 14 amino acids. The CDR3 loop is CASSVMDRGYEQYF. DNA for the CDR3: TGTGCCAGCAGCGTTATGGACAGGGGTTACGAGCAGTACTTC.

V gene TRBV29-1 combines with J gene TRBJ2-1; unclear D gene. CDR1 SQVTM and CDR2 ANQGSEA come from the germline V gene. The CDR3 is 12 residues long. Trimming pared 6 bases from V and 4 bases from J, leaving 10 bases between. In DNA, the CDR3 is TGCAGCGTCCTACCTCCATACAATGAGCAGTTCTTC. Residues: CSVLPPYNEQFF.